One sample yielded the 32 T cell receptor beta chains listed below, sequenced in a study of identical twins (dated by TCRdb to about 2016). Library preparation used 5' RACE. Sequencer: Illumina HiSeq 2000. The public reads were quality trimmed at Q25 with fastp and then assembled into clones with MiXCR by TCRdb, keeping productive beta chains. Entries are consolidated by CDR3 protein sequence, retaining the most common genes and DNA. Across this sample there are more than 200,000 distinct CDR3 sequences, with over 12% seen only once. Together, the top ten hold around 8.3% of the sample. Sequencing was carried out using memory (CD45RO+) T cells sorted from blood. Sample cell subset or site, as interpreted from the label and publication: CD45RO+ enriched T cells. Receptor source: a woman aged 18-29 years in good health.

At least ten counts were recorded for this clonotype. V and J are TRBV5-1 and TRBJ2-5, with 10 positions matching TRBD2. CDR1 is SGHRS, CDR2 YFSETQ, per germline. This CDR3 has 17 amino acids. The V and J ends lost 0 bases and 1 base, in that order; junction bases with no gene match: 6. As DNA, the CDR3 is TGCGCCAGCAGCTTGGCCGGACTAGCGGTCCCCCAAGAGACCCAGTACTTC. This sequence encodes CASSLAGLAVPQETQYF.

This chain connects TRBV6-1 to TRBJ1-2, with TRBD1 matching 12 bases. J was trimmed by 7 bases and V by 6 bases; bases with no gene match: 9. Germline-derived CDR1 and CDR2 are MNHNS and SASEGT. The CDR3 spans 15 residues. The CDR3 sequence is CASSRPGQGARGYTF. The CDR3, as DNA: TGTGCCAGCAGCCGCCCGGGACAGGGGGCTCGTGGCTACACCTTC.

This clonotype was detected a few times. The chain combines TRBV11-2 with TRBJ2-2, with 9 positions matching TRBD2. V dropped 1 base and J dropped 2; count of bases not matched to a gene: 8. Germline CDR1 reads SGHAT; CDR2 reads FQNNGV. The CDR3 length is 18 residues. The CDR3 loop reads CASSLVRSTSGNTGELFF. The CDR3 nucleotides are TGTGCCAGCAGCTTAGTTAGGTCGACTAGCGGAAACACCGGGGAGCTGTTTTTT.

The V gene is TRBV9, the J gene TRBJ1-5, with no clear D. This CDR3 comprises 12 residues. Trimming cost V 9 bases and J 4 bases, with 11 bases left between them. CDR1 is SGDLS, CDR2 YYNGEE, per germline. The CDR3, as DNA: TGTGCCACTCACAGCGTTAATCAGCCCCAGCATTTT. Translating gives CATHSVNQPQHF.

DNA of the CDR3: TGCAGTGCTAGAAATGCGGCAGGGTTCATGGATACGCAGTATTTT. This encodes CSARNAAGFMDTQYF. The rearrangement links TRBV20-1 to TRBJ2-3, with D maybe TRBD1 (5 bases). Germline CDR1 DFQATT, CDR2 SNEGSKA (reference sequence). V lost 2 bases and J 6 bases, leaving 18 bases between the germline ends. The CDR3 contains 15 residues.

In this sample, this clonotype turned up many times. The gene calls are TRBV7-2 and TRBJ2-1, with D possibly matching TRBD2 (6 bases). Germline CDR1 is SGHTA and CDR2 is FQGNSA. There are 16 residues in the CDR3. The V and J ends lost 2 bases and 4 bases respectively, with 15 bases between them. The CDR3 DNA sequence: TGTGCCAGCAGCTTAAGTTACCGGGAGTGGTACAATGAGCAGTTCTTC. Its protein is CASSLSYREWYNEQFF.

The rearrangement joins TRBV15 to TRBJ2-5; D tentatively reads TRBD1 or TRBD2 (7 bases each). V was clipped by 3 bases and J by 1 base, with 12 bases between them. The CDR3 has 15 amino acids. Germline V lookup: CDR1 LNHNV, CDR2 YYDKDF (reference sequence). CDR3 bases: TGTGCCACCAGCAGGGGAGGGGGCCCCCAAGAGACCCAGTACTTC. Amino acids: CATSRGGGPQETQYF.

This chain connects TRBV25-1 to TRBJ2-5; D unclear. Trimming removed 6 bases at V and 7 bases at J, with 15 bases between. CDR3 size: 13 residues. The germline CDR1 and CDR2 sequences are MGHDK and SYGVNS. CDR3 region: CASSRFPGGTQYF. DNA for the CDR3: TGTGCCAGCAGCCGATTTCCGGGTGGGACCCAGTACTTC.

The J gene is TRBJ2-5, the V gene TRBV20-1; D gene unclear. Germline CDR1 and CDR2: DFQATT and SNEGSKA (reference sequence). Trimming left V 4 bases short and J 2 bases short, with 14 bases between. The CDR3 runs to 14 residues. For the CDR3, the DNA is TGCAGTGCTATCGCCGGGTATGCTCAAGAGACCCAGTACTTC. This encodes CSAIAGYAQETQYF.

The rearrangement uses TRBV12-3 or TRBV12-4 and TRBJ2-7; 9 bases align to TRBD2. J was trimmed by 1 base and V by 7 bases; bases with no gene match: 5. The length of the CDR3 is 14 residues. DNA for the CDR3: TGTGCCAGCACGAAGCGGGGGGCTTCCTACGAGCAGTACTTC. Translation gives CASTKRGASYEQYF.

This chain links TRBV6-5 with TRBJ1-2; tentatively, D is TRBD1 (5 bases). V was trimmed by 0 bases and J by 2 bases, leaving 16 bases between them. Germline assignment: CDR1 MNHEY and CDR2 SVGAGI. The CDR3 consists of 17 residues. The CDR3, as DNA: TGTGCCAGCAGTTACTCGATTAACTTTCGGGGGAACTATGGCTACACCTTC. Translating gives CASSYSINFRGNYGYTF.

In nucleotides, the CDR3 is TGCAGTGCTGACGCGTCAGGGGCAGGGGGCTCCTACAATGAGCAGTTCTTC. Protein: CSADASGAGGSYNEQFF. The rearrangement uses TRBV20-1 and TRBJ2-1; 7 nucleotides align to TRBD1. The trim removed 5 bases at V and 0 bases at J, leaving 13 bases unmatched. The CDR3 spans 17 residues. Germline V gene sequence: CDR1 DFQATT, CDR2 SNEGSKA (reference sequence).

A few counts support this clonotype. The chain uses TRBV4-3 and TRBJ2-1; 11 bases align to TRBD2. With 0 bases clipped from V and 6 bases from J, the junction kept 7 bases outside the gene matches. CDR1 LGHNA and CDR2 YSLEER come from the germline V gene. This CDR3 contains 17 residues. The CDR3 DNA follows: TGCGCCAGCAGCCAAGAGGGGCTAGCGGGAGGCCTCAATGAGCAGTTCTTC. The encoded protein is CASSQEGLAGGLNEQFF.

This clonotype was seen a few times. The genes are TRBV16 and TRBJ2-5; D is possibly TRBD1 or TRBD2 (5 bases each). V shed 2 bases and J shed 1 base, with 11 bases lying between them. The germline CDR1 and CDR2 sequences are KGHSY and FQNENV. The CDR3 is made up of 15 amino acids. The chain's CDR3 is CASSQRRTSQETQYF. The DNA of the CDR3 is TGTGCCAGCAGCCAACGGAGGACAAGCCAAGAGACCCAGTACTTC.

This clonotype turned up a few times. The chain combines TRBV12-3 or TRBV12-4 with TRBJ1-1; D is uncertain. This CDR3 region has 13 residues. V was cut by 7 bases and J by 3 bases, with 12 bases left in between. CDR3 bases: TGTGCCAGCACCCTTACCGAGTACACTGAAGCTTTCTTT. Translated: CASTLTEYTEAFF.

This sequence joins TRBV6-1 and TRBJ2-6; D unclear. The CDR3 is 14 residues long. V was cut by 6 bases and J by 1 base, with 7 bases left in between. The germline V gene encodes CDR1 MNHNS and CDR2 SASEGT. CDR3 nucleotide sequence: TGTGCCAGCAGCCGGAGATCTGGGGCCAACGTCCTGACTTTC. This translates into CASSRRSGANVLTF.

V is TRBV7-8 and J is TRBJ2-5; D may correspond to TRBD1 or TRBD2 (5 bases each). CDR3 length: 16 amino acids. V shed 5 bases and J shed 5 bases, with 21 bases lying between them. In germline, CDR1 is SGHVS, CDR2 FQNEAQ. CDR3 loop: CASSPWGSTGWETQYF. The CDR3 region has the DNA TGTGCCAGCAGCCCCTGGGGGTCCACGGGGTGGGAGACCCAGTACTTC. The complete variable domain, with remaining parts taken from reference TRBV7-8 and TRBJ2-5, reads GAGVSQSPRYKVAKRGQDVALRCDPISGHVSLFWYQQALGQGPEFLTYFQNEAQLDKSGLPSDRFFAERPEGSVSTLKIQRTQQEDSAVYLCASSPWGSTGWETQYFGPGTRLLVL.

This clonotype was counted between two and nine times. The chain is built from TRBV12-3 or TRBV12-4 and TRBJ1-1, with TRBD1 identical over 12 bases. The ends lost 7 bases at V and 7 bases at J; junction bases unmatched: 7. The CDR3 sequence is 14 residues long. DNA of the CDR3: TGTGCCAGCACCTCGGGGACAGGGGGCATTGAAGCTTTCTTT. The encoded protein is CASTSGTGGIEAFF.

This clonotype was observed a handful of times. This sequence joins TRBV29-1 and TRBJ2-6; tentatively, D is TRBD1 or TRBD2 (6 bases each). The length of the CDR3 is 14 residues. Trimming stripped 5 bases from V and 4 bases from J, with 12 bases between. Per germline, CDR1 SQVTM and CDR2 ANQGSEA. The CDR3 here is CSVHGGRGANVLTF. In DNA, the CDR3 is TGCAGCGTTCATGGGGGGCGGGGGGCCAACGTCCTGACTTTC.

This clonotype was recorded a few times. The V call is TRBV12-3 or TRBV12-4, the J call TRBJ1-5; unclear D gene. Trimming pared 5 bases from V and 1 base from J, leaving 6 bases between. This CDR3 comprises 13 residues. The CDR3 is CASSMGSNQPQHF. CDR3 sequence (DNA): TGTGCCAGCAGTATGGGAAGCAATCAGCCCCAGCATTTT.

The chain employs TRBV6-1 and TRBJ2-5; the D call may be TRBD1 or TRBD2 (7 bases each). The CDR3 loop spans 14 amino acids. The V gene lost 6 bases and the J gene lost 7 bases, with 18 bases spanning the gap. CDR1 and CDR2 (germline): MNHNS, SASEGT. This CDR3 is CASREGAWGGTQYF. The CDR3 coding sequence is TGTGCCAGCAGGGAGGGGGCTTGGGGGGGGACCCAGTACTTC.

The rearrangement uses TRBV12-3 or TRBV12-4 and TRBJ1-5; D perhaps matches TRBD1 (6 bases). The CDR3 has 15 residues. V lost 3 bases, J lost 5 bases, and 14 bases lay in between. The CDR3 loop reads CASSFGWGRYQPQHF. The DNA of the CDR3 is TGTGCCAGCAGTTTCGGCTGGGGGCGGTATCAGCCCCAGCATTTT.

The sample holds a few counts of this clonotype. The chain has TRBV11-3 and TRBJ2-5; 8 bases align to TRBD1. The length of the CDR3 is 14 residues. The germline CDR1 and CDR2 sequences are SGHNT and YENEEA. V dropped 5 bases and J dropped 6; count of bases not matched to a gene: 8. CDR3 DNA: TGTGCCAGCAGCAAAGGACAGGGTCGGCAGACCCAGTACTTC. Amino acids: CASSKGQGRQTQYF.

This clonotype appeared a few times. The chain combines TRBV5-1 with TRBJ2-5; D possibly corresponds to TRBD1 (6 bases). The CDR3 contains 17 residues. V was cut by 0 bases and J by 4 bases, with 19 bases left in between. Germline loops: CDR1 SGHRS, CDR2 YFSETQ. CDR3 bases: TGCGCCAGCAGCTTGGCTGGGATACAGGGTGGAGGAGAGACCCAGTACTTC. Amino acids: CASSLAGIQGGGETQYF.

The sample holds a few counts of this clonotype. This chain joins TRBV7-6 and TRBJ2-7; D is uncertain. In germline, CDR1 is SGHVS, CDR2 FNYEAQ. V was clipped by 0 bases and J by 3 bases, with 9 bases between them. CDR3 length: 14 amino acids. Here the CDR3 reads CASSLAPRNYEQYF. Here the CDR3 DNA reads TGTGCCAGCAGCTTAGCGCCTCGGAACTACGAGCAGTACTTC.

In its sample, this clonotype was seen many times. The chain has TRBV6-2 or TRBV6-3 and TRBJ2-1, with unresolved D. CDR3 size: 11 residues. V was shortened by 8 bases and J by 8 bases, with 10 bases between the two germline ends. Per the germline V gene, CDR1 is MNHEY and CDR2 is SVGEGT. Here the CDR3 reads CASQDIYEQFF. CDR3 nucleotide sequence: TGTGCCAGCCAAGATATCTATGAGCAGTTCTTC.

This clonotype was seen repeatedly, ten times or more. This chain joins TRBV24-1 and TRBJ2-1; D may be TRBD2 (6 bases). CDR1 and CDR2 from the germline V gene are KGHDR and SFDVKD. CDR3 size: 14 residues. The V gene lost 5 bases and the J gene lost 5 bases, with 12 bases spanning the gap. CDR3 region: CATSAAGTDNEQFF. Written as DNA, the CDR3 is TGTGCCACCAGTGCGGCGGGAACGGACAATGAGCAGTTCTTC.

The chain combines TRBV6-2 or TRBV6-3 with TRBJ2-6, with unresolved D. Trimming pared 7 bases from V and 0 bases from J, leaving 10 bases between. Per the germline V gene, CDR1 is MNHEY and CDR2 is SVGEGT. The CDR3 covers 15 residues. CDR3 DNA: TGTGCCAGCATCCCCGGCTACTCTGGGGCCAACGTCCTGACTTTC. It specifies CASIPGYSGANVLTF.

This clonotype was seen a few times. This rearrangement joins TRBV6-2 or TRBV6-3 to TRBJ2-1; 11 bases agree with TRBD2. The length of the CDR3 is 14 residues. Trimming at V came to 6 bases and at J to 8 bases, leaving 6 bases not matched to a gene. Per germline, CDR1 MNHEY and CDR2 SVGEGT. CDR3 protein: CASRKTSGVYEQFF. CDR3 DNA sequence: TGTGCCAGCAGGAAGACTAGCGGGGTCTATGAGCAGTTCTTC.

This sequence joins TRBV24-1 and TRBJ2-2; D not certain. V was shortened by 3 bases and J by 1 base, with 8 bases between the two germline ends. This CDR3 region has 15 residues. Germline CDR1 is KGHDR and CDR2 is SFDVKD. The CDR3 sequence: CATSDPGGNTGELFF. The CDR3 DNA sequence: TGTGCCACCAGTGATCCCGGCGGGAACACCGGGGAGCTGTTTTTT.

In its sample, this clonotype was seen many times. The chain combines TRBV2 with TRBJ1-4; D is undetermined. With 5 bases removed from V and 7 bases from J, the gap between germline ends came to 17 bases. The germline V gene has CDR1 SNHLY and CDR2 FYNNEI. The CDR3 is made up of 15 amino acids. CDR3 protein: CASSKTHEGLEKLFF. The CDR3 region has the DNA TGTGCCAGCAGTAAGACCCACGAGGGTCTTGAAAAACTGTTTTTT.

This clonotype was seen a handful of times. The J gene is TRBJ2-3, the V gene TRBV4-1, with TRBD2 as a possible D gene (5 bases). Germline loops: CDR1 MGHRA, CDR2 YSYEKL. The CDR3 consists of 15 residues. Trimming took off 0 bases at V and 4 bases at J, with 11 bases between the two ends. The CDR3 here is CASSQENRAADTQYF. The DNA of the CDR3 is TGCGCCAGCAGCCAAGAGAACAGAGCGGCAGATACGCAGTATTTT.